Listed here are 18 T cell receptor beta chains from one sample, sequenced in a study of shared clonotypes between healthy human individuals. Profiled with immunoSEQ multiplex PCR; TCRdb holds only in-frame clones, not every one. Of about a million clones detected, approximately 68% appear once; the ten largest clones hold about 1.5%. The source material was memory CD4+ T cells sorted from blood. The subset was: CD45RA-negative fraction. These receptors were taken from a man in his late teens or twenties in good health.

The V gene is TRBV4-2, the J gene TRBJ1-4; D not resolved. CDR1 and CDR2 (germline): LGHNA, YNFKEQ. V was shortened by 1 base and J by 12 bases, with 18 bases between the two germline ends. The CDR3 sequence is 15 residues long. The CDR3 DNA follows: TGTGCCAGCAGCCAAGCAGGCGGGAGAGATGTTGAACTGTTTTTT. Translation gives CASSQAGGRDVELFF.

The chain employs TRBV4-3 and TRBJ2-2; D assignment may be TRBD1 or TRBD2 (5 bases each). The CDR3 length is 15 residues. Germline V gives CDR1 LGHNA, CDR2 YSLEER. Trimming removed 4 bases at V and 5 bases at J, with 14 bases between. The CDR3 nucleotides are TGCGCCAGCAGCCCGGCCAACTGGGGGACCGGGGAGCTGTTTTTT. It codes for CASSPANWGTGELFF.

The V call is TRBV28, the J call TRBJ2-7, with D possibly matching TRBD1 (7 bases). From germline, CDR1 is MDHEN and CDR2 SYDVKM. This CDR3 spans 13 amino acids. V gave up 2 bases and J gave up 8 bases, with 13 bases separating them. DNA for the CDR3: TGTGCCAGCAGTTTAGGACAGGAGGGAAAGCAGTACTTC. Translating it yields CASSLGQEGKQYF.

Remarks on this clone: Within the sample, other DNA sequences also encode this same CDR3. The chain is built from TRBV7-9 and TRBJ2-3; 7 nucleotides line up with TRBD1. The V and J ends lost 3 bases and 2 bases, in that order; junction bases with no gene match: 2. This CDR3 contains 14 residues. Germline V gene data show CDR1 as SEHNR and CDR2 as FQNEAQ (reference sequence). CDR3 region: CASSFDRDTDTQYF. The CDR3 DNA follows: TGTGCCAGCAGCTTTGACAGGGACACAGATACGCAGTATTTT.

The CDR3 nucleotides are TGTGCCAGCAGCCGGGGTTTCACTGAGCAGTTCTTC. Residues: CASSRGFTEQFF. This chain connects TRBV7-2 to TRBJ2-1, with D perhaps matching TRBD2 (5 bases). CDR1 and CDR2 from the germline V gene are SGHTA and FQGNSA. The germline V and J ends were trimmed by 5 bases and 9 bases, with 11 bases remaining between them. This CDR3 region has 12 residues. Looking up the rest from reference TRBV7-2 and TRBJ2-1 gives the full variable domain: GAGVSQSPSNKVTEKGKDVELRCDPISGHTALYWYRQSLGQGLEFLIYFQGNSAPDKSGLPSDRFSAERTGGSVSTLTIQRTQQEDSAVYLCASSRGFTEQFFGPGTRLTVL.

A few counts support this clone. The V and J genes are TRBV9 and TRBJ1-3; possibly TRBD1 for D (5 bases). The CDR3 is 16 amino acids. From germline, CDR1 is SGDLS and CDR2 YYNGEE. V lost 4 bases to trimming and J lost 4 bases, with 18 bases between them. Here the CDR3 DNA reads TGTGCCAGCAGCTCACGGGCTACAGGTCCCGGAAACACCATATATTTT. Translated: CASSSRATGPGNTIYF.

The chain links TRBV9 to TRBJ2-3; 8 bases line up with TRBD2. The germline V gene has CDR1 SGDLS and CDR2 YYNGEE. The CDR3 extends over 16 amino acids. Trimming removed 2 bases from V and 2 bases from J; junction bases left unmatched: 7. The CDR3 loop reads CASSVQGGGTTDTQYF. In nucleotides, the CDR3 is TGTGCCAGCAGCGTTCAGGGCGGGGGGACCACAGATACGCAGTATTTT.

V is TRBV2 and J is TRBJ2-5, with 9 nucleotides matching TRBD2. Germline V CDR1 and CDR2: SNHLY, FYNNEI. The ends lost 3 bases at V and 7 bases at J; junction bases unmatched: 9. The CDR3 runs to 15 residues. The CDR3 sequence: CASSETSGARGTQYF. CDR3 nucleotides: TGTGCCAGCAGTGAGACTAGCGGTGCCCGGGGGACCCAGTACTTC.

This chain connects TRBV5-1 to TRBJ2-7; 7 bases map to TRBD2. The V gene end was trimmed by 0 bases and the J gene end by 5 bases; junction bases not matched to a gene: 5. The CDR3 loop spans 14 amino acids. Looked up from germline, CDR1 is SGHRS and CDR2 is YFSETQ. The CDR3 loop reads CASSLGGGSNEQYF. DNA for the CDR3: TGCGCCAGCAGCTTGGGAGGCGGGAGTAACGAGCAGTACTTC.

The V call is TRBV5-4, the J call TRBJ1-2; D perhaps matches TRBD1 (5 bases). The CDR3 runs 18 residues. Germline CDR1 SGHNT, CDR2 YYREEE (reference sequence). V shed 4 bases and J shed 1 base, with 23 bases lying between them. This chain's CDR3 is CASSIFGAGSPINYGYTF. The CDR3 coding sequence is TGTGCCAGCAGCATTTTTGGGGCAGGTAGCCCCATTAACTATGGCTACACCTTC. Combining the CDR3 with reference TRBV5-4 and TRBJ1-2 gives the whole variable domain ETGVTQSPTHLIKTRGQQVTLRCSSQSGHNTVSWYQQALGQGPQFIFQYYREEENGRGNFPPRFSGLQFPNYSSELNVNALELDDSALYLCASSIFGAGSPINYGYTFGSGTRLTVV.

The chain uses TRBV11-2 and TRBJ2-5; 7 positions agree with TRBD2. V trimming: 5 bases; J trimming: 5 bases; junction bases outside the gene matches: 14. The CDR3 has 16 residues. The germline V gene has CDR1 SGHAT and CDR2 FQNNGV. The CDR3 sequence is CASSPWGTSDEETQYF. The CDR3 DNA reads as TGTGCCAGCAGCCCTTGGGGAACTAGCGACGAGGAGACCCAGTACTTC.

The chain couples TRBV6-5 to TRBJ1-4, with no clear D. CDR3 length: 13 amino acids. V lost 4 bases, J lost 5 bases, and 8 bases lay in between. Germline CDR1 is MNHEY and CDR2 is SVGAGI. The CDR3 protein is CASSWQYNEKLFF. CDR3 DNA: TGTGCCAGCAGTTGGCAGTACAATGAAAAACTGTTTTTT.

The rearrangement links TRBV15 to TRBJ2-5; D might be TRBD1 or TRBD2, each matching 5 bases. V was clipped by 2 bases and J by 1 base, with 8 bases between them. CDR1 and CDR2 (germline): LNHNV, YYDKDF (reference sequence). This CDR3 has 14 amino acids. CDR3 sequence: CATSRPGPQETQYF. CDR3 in DNA: TGTGCCACCAGCAGACCGGGACCCCAAGAGACCCAGTACTTC.

Comment on this clone: The sample holds other DNA sequences that translate to the same CDR3. Here the CDR3 DNA reads TGTGCCAGCTCCCCGGGACAGCAGAACACTGAAGCTTTCTTT. Its translation is CASSPGQQNTEAFF. V gene TRBV18 combines with J gene TRBJ1-1; TRBD1 aligns across 7 bases. Per germline, CDR1 KGHSH and CDR2 LQKENI. Germline trimming cut 6 bases from V and 1 base from J; bases unmatched to any gene: 5. This CDR3 comprises 14 residues.

The chain joins TRBV9 to TRBJ2-3; 11 bases line up with TRBD2. This CDR3 is 16 amino acids long. Germline CDR1 and CDR2: SGDLS and YYNGEE. Losses at the gene ends were 4 bases for V and 6 bases for J; bases not matched to a gene: 10. The CDR3 loop is CASSLKLAGAADTQYF. CDR3 bases: TGTGCCAGCAGCCTCAAACTAGCGGGAGCCGCTGATACGCAGTATTTT.

The CDR3: CASSWTGGEDTQYF. The CDR3 DNA reads as TGTGCCAGCAGCTGGACAGGAGGAGAAGATACGCAGTATTTT. V gene TRBV9 combines with J gene TRBJ2-3, with 7 bases that match TRBD1. CDR3 size: 14 residues. The germline V gene encodes CDR1 SGDLS and CDR2 YYNGEE. J lost 5 bases, V lost 4 bases, and 7 bases had no gene match.

This clone has a handful of counts. The V call is TRBV9, the J call TRBJ1-4; D gene uncertain. This CDR3 contains 15 residues. Trimming removed 1 base at V and 5 bases at J, with 12 bases between. Germline-derived CDR1 and CDR2 are SGDLS and YYNGEE. For the CDR3, the DNA is TGTGCCAGCAGCGTATACTCGACCCAGAATGAAAAACTGTTTTTT. Residues: CASSVYSTQNEKLFF.

The DNA for the CDR3 is TGTGCCAGCAGCAAACAGGGGACAGGTGGGGACTCCTACGAGCAGTACTTC. Translated, it gives CASSKQGTGGDSYEQYF. The chain uses TRBV11-3 and TRBJ2-7, with 8 nucleotides matching TRBD1. V lost 5 bases and J lost 0; bases outside the gene matches: 12. The CDR3 runs 17 residues. Germline values: CDR1 SGHNT, CDR2 YENEEA.